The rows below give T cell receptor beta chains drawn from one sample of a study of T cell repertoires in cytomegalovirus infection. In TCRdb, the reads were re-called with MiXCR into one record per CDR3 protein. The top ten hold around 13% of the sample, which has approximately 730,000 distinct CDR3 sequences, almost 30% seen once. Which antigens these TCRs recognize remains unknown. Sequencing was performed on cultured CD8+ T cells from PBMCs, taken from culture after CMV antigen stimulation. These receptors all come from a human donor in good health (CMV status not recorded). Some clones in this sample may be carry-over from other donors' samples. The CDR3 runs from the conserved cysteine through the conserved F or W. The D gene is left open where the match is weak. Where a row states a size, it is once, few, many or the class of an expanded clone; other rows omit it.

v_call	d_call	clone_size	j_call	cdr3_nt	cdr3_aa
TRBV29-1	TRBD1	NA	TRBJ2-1	TGCAGCGTTGAAGATCGGAGAGACAGGGCGGTGGTCAATGAGCAGTTCTTC	CSVEDRRDRAVVNEQFF
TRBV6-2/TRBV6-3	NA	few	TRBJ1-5	TGTGCCAGCAGGGGACTCCAGGGTTACCCCCAGCATTTT	CASRGLQGYPQHF
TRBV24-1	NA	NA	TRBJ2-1	TGTGCCACCAGTGACAACTACAATGAGCAGTTCTTC	CATSDNYNEQFF
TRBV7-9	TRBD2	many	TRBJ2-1	TGTGCCAGCACCCCCCTAGCGGGGGCTTACAATGAGCAGTTCTTC	CASTPLAGAYNEQFF
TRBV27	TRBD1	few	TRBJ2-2	TGTGCCAGCAGCCTCGCAGCAGGGGGCGTTAGCACCGGGGAGCTGTTTTTT	CASSLAAGGVSTGELFF
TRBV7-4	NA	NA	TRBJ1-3	TGTGCCAGCAGCTCAAGGGGGACGATCCACGAGGGCACTGGAAACACCATATATTTT	CASSSRGTIHEGTGNTIYF
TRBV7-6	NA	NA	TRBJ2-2	TGTGCCAGCAGCCCTCCGGGGGGCCACACCGGGGAGCTGTTTTTT	CASSPPGGHTGELFF
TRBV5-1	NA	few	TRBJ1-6	TGCGCCAGCAGCTTGGAACTTGATTCACCCCTCCACTTT	CASSLELDSPLHF
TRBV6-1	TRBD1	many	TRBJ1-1	TGTGCCAGCAAAGGACAGGGGAACACTGAAGCTTTCTTT	CASKGQGNTEAFF
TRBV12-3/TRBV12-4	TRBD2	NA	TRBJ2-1	TGTGCCAGCATCTCGCTAGCGGGGGGGCTAAACAATGAGCAGTTCTTC	CASISLAGGLNNEQFF
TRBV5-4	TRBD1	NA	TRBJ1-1	TGTGCCAGCAGCTTGGCCTATGTCGGAGGGGGCGGTGAAGCTTTCTTT	CASSLAYVGGGGEAFF
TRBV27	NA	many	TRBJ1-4	TGTGCCAGCAGCCTGACAACTAATGAAAAACTGTTTTTT	CASSLTTNEKLFF
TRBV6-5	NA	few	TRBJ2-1	TGTGCCAGCAGCCTAGGAGTTTTGGATGAGCAGTTCTTC	CASSLGVLDEQFF
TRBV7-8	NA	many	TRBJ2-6	TGTGCCAGCAGCTTACCCCGGGAGTCAGGGTCTGGGGCCAACGTCCTGACTTTC	CASSLPRESGSGANVLTF
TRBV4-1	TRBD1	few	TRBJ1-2	TGCGCCAGCAGCCCTTCGACAGGGAGAGGCTATGGCTACACCTTC	CASSPSTGRGYGYTF
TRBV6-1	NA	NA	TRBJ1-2	TGTGCCAGCAGTGACCGACACACCGATGGCTACACCTTC	CASSDRHTDGYTF
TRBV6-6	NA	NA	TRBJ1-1	TGTGCCAGCAGTGGACCGGGGCGGAAGAGAGGGAACACTGAAGCTTTCTTT	CASSGPGRKRGNTEAFF
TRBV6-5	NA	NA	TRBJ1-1	TGTGCCAGCAGTTACTCGATTGCAGGTAACACTGAAGCTTTCTTT	CASSYSIAGNTEAFF
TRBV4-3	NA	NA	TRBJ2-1	TGCGCCAGCAGCCAAGATCTGGGGGGCCGATACAATGAGCAGTTCTTC	CASSQDLGGRYNEQFF
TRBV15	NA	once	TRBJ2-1	TGTGCCACCAGCAGAGATCGCGGGGGCAGCTCCTACAATGAGCAGTTCTTC	CATSRDRGGSSYNEQFF
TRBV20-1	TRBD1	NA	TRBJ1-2	TGCAGTGCTGACCCGGGACAGGGCCCTAACTATGGCTACACCTTC	CSADPGQGPNYGYTF
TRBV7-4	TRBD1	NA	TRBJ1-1	TGTGCCAGCAGCTTTTGGACAGGAGAGCGCACTGAAGCTTTCTTT	CASSFWTGERTEAFF
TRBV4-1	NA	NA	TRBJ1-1	TGCGCCAGCAGCCAAAACCCGACGGGGAGTACTGAAGCTTTCTTT	CASSQNPTGSTEAFF
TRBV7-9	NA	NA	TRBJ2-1	TGTGCCAGCATCCCAACCGTCAGCGCGGGCAATGAGCAGTTCTTC	CASIPTVSAGNEQFF
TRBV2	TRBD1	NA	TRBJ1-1	TGTGCCACCGGGACAGGGGCTGAAGCTTTCTTT	CATGTGAEAFF
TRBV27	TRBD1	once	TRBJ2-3	TGTGCCAGCAGTTTTTTTCCACTCCGACAGGGAGCGTTCAGTAGCACAGATACGCAGTATTTT	CASSFFPLRQGAFSSTDTQYF
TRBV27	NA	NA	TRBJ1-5	TGTGCCGTGGGGCTGGGGAGTAGCAATCAGCCCCAGCATTTT	CAVGLGSSNQPQHF
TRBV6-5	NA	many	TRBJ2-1	TGTGCCAGCAGTTACTCCCAGGGTTGGGCGGGTGGGAATGAGCAGTTCTTC	CASSYSQGWAGGNEQFF
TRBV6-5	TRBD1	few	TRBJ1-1	TGTGCCAGGACAGGGGATACTGAAGCTTTCTTT	CARTGDTEAFF
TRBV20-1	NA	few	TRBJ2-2	TGCAGTGCTAGAGATGGCCAAGCAGGGTTGAACACCGGGGAGCTGTTTTTT	CSARDGQAGLNTGELFF
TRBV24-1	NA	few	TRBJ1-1	TGTGCCACCAGTGATTTGCCTGAGGTAATGAACACTGAAGCTTTCTTT	CATSDLPEVMNTEAFF
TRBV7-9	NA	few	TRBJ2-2	TGTGCCAGCAGCTTTAGCGGTTCGAACACCGGGGAGCTGTTTTTT	CASSFSGSNTGELFF
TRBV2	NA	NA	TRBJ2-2	TGTGCCAGCAGTGACGAGGCAGGGGCGACCGGGGAGCTGTTTTTT	CASSDEAGATGELFF
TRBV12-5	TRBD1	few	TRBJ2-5	TGTGCTAGTGGTTTGGTATCGAGTGATCTTCTATCCGGGACAGGGCTGGGGCAAGAGACCCAGTACTTC	CASGLVSSDLLSGTGLGQETQYF
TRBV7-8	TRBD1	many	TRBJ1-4	TGTGCCAGCAGCCTTGGGACAGGGCATGAAAAACTGTTTTTT	CASSLGTGHEKLFF
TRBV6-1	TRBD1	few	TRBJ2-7	TGTGCCAGCAGTGAACCGGGACAGGGTCTAAAAGAGCAGTACTTC	CASSEPGQGLKEQYF
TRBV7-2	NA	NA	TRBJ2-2	TGTGCCAGCAGCCATTGGGACGGACCCAGCGGGGAGCTGTTTTTT	CASSHWDGPSGELFF
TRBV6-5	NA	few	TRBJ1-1	TGTGCCAGCAGTTACTCGGAGGGCCGCGAAGCTTTCTTT	CASSYSEGREAFF
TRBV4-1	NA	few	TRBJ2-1	TGCGCCAGCAGCCAAGAGTCCCTAGACAAGTACAATGAGCAGTTCTTC	CASSQESLDKYNEQFF
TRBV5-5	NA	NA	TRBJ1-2	TGTGCCAGCAGCCCCAGGGTACGGGCAGACTATGGCTACACCTTC	CASSPRVRADYGYTF
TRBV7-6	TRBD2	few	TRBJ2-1	TGTGCCAGCACCTCAGAAGCGGGGGGACGGGGGGGTGAGCAGTTCTTC	CASTSEAGGRGGEQFF
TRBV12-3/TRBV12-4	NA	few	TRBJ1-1	TGTGCCAGCAGTTTTGTCAGGACGGGGACTGAAGCTTTCTTT	CASSFVRTGTEAFF
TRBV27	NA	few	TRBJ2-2	TGTGCCAGCAGTTTCGGGACAAGTTATACCGGGGAGCTGTTTTTT	CASSFGTSYTGELFF
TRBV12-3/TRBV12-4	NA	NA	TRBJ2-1	TGTGCCAGCAGTTTCGAGACATCCTACAATGAGCAGTTCTTC	CASSFETSYNEQFF
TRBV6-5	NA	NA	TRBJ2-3	TGTGCCAGCAGTGTACCCCGGGATACGCAGTATTTT	CASSVPRDTQYF
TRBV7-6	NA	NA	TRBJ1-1	TGTGCCAGCAGCTTAGCGGTTGAGGGGGTGACTGAAGCTTTCTTT	CASSLAVEGVTEAFF
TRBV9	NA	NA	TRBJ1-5	TGTGCCAGCAGCCCCTGGGGAGATAGCAATCAGCCCCAGCATTTT	CASSPWGDSNQPQHF
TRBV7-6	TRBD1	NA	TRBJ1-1	TGTGCCAGCAGCGAGGGACAGGGCCTAACTGAAGCTTTCTTT	CASSEGQGLTEAFF
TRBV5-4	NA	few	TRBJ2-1	TGTGCCAGCAGCTCCCCACAGATAGCTTCGAGTGAGCAGTTCTTC	CASSSPQIASSEQFF
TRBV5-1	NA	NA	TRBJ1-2	TGCGCCAGCAGTATGGACAGTTTTAACTATGGCTACACCTTC	CASSMDSFNYGYTF
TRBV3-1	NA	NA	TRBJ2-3	TGTGCCAGCAGCCAAGATACGGATAGCACAGATACGCAGTATTTT	CASSQDTDSTDTQYF
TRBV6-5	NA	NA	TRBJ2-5	TGTGCCAGCAGTTACGTCCAGGGAGCGGAGACCCAGTACTTC	CASSYVQGAETQYF
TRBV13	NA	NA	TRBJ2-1	TGTGCCAGCAGCCCCCTAGGGTCCCGAACCTACAATGAGCAGTTCTTC	CASSPLGSRTYNEQFF
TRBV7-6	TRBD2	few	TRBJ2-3	TGTGCCAGCAGCCGCGCGGCGGGGGTTTCAGATACGCAGTATTTT	CASSRAAGVSDTQYF
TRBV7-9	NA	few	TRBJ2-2	TGTGCCAGCATCGAGGGGACCGGGGAGCTGTTTTTT	CASIEGTGELFF
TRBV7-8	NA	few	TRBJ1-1	TGTGCCAGCAGCCGGAGGGGAGGCGTGAACACTGAAGCTTTCTTT	CASSRRGGVNTEAFF
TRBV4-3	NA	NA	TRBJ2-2	TGCGCCAGCAGCCAATGGCCGAGGGTCGGGACCGGGGAGCTGTTTTTT	CASSQWPRVGTGELFF
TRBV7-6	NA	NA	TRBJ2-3	TGTGCCAGCAGCTTTCAATGGGGGGGCACAGATACGCAGTATTTT	CASSFQWGGTDTQYF
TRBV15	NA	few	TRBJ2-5	TGTGCCACCTCCGAGGGGCAAGAGACCCAGTACTTC	CATSEGQETQYF